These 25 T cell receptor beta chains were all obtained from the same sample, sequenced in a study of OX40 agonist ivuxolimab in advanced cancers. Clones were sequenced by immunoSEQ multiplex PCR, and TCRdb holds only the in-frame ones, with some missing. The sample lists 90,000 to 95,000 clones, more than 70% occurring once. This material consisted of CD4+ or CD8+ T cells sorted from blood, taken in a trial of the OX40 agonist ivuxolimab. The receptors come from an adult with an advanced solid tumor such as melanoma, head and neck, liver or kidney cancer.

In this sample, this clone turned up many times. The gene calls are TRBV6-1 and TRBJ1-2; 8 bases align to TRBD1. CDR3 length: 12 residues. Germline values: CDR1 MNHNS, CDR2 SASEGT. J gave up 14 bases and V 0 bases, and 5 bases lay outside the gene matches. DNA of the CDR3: TGTGCCAGCAGTGAAGCGACAGGGGTCGGGACCTTC. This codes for CASSEATGVGTF.

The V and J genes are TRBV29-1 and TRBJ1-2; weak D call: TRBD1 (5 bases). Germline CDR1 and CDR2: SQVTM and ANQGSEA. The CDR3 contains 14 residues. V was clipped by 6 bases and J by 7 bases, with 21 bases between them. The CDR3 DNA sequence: TGCAGCGTAAAACGAGGACAAGAAATTAGTGGCTACACCTTC. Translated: CSVKRGQEISGYTF. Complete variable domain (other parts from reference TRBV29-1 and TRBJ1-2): SAVISQKPSRDICQRGTSLTIQCQVDSQVTMMFWYRQQPGQSLTLIATANQGSEATYESGFVIDKFPISRPNLTFSTLTVSNMSPEDSSIYLCSVKRGQEISGYTFGSGTRLTVV.

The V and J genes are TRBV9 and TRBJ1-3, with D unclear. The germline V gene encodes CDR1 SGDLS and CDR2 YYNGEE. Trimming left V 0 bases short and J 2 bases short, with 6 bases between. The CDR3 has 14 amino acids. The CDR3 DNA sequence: TGTGCCAGCAGCGTAGGGCCGCCTGGAAACACCATATATTTT. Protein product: CASSVGPPGNTIYF.

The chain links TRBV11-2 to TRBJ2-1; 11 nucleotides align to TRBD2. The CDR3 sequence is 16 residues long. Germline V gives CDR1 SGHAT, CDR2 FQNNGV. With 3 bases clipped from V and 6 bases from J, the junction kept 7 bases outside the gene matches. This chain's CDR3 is CASSFSLAGAGNEQFF. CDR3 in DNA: TGTGCCAGCAGCTTTTCACTAGCGGGAGCAGGCAATGAGCAGTTCTTC.

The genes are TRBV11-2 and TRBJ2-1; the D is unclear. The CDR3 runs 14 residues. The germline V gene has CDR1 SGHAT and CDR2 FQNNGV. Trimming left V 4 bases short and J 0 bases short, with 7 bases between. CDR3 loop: CASSSTVSYNEQFF. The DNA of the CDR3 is TGTGCCAGCAGCTCAACGGTCTCCTACAATGAGCAGTTCTTC. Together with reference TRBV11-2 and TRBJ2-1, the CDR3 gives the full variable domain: EAGVAQSPRYKIIEKRQSVAFWCNPISGHATLYWYQQILGQGPKLLIQFQNNGVVDDSQLPKDRFSAERLKGVDSTLKIQPAKLEDSAVYLCASSSTVSYNEQFFGPGTRLTVL.

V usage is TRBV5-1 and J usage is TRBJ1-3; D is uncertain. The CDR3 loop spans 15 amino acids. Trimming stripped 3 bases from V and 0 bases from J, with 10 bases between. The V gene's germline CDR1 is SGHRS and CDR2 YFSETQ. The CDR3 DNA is TGCGCCAGCAGCTCGGCAGGATCCTCTGGAAACACCATATATTTT. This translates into CASSSAGSSGNTIYF.

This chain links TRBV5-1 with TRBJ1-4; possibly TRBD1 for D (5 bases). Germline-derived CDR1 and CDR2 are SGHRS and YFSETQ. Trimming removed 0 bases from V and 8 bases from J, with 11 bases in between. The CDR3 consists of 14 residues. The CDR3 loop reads CASSLDTGGEKLFF. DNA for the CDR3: TGCGCCAGCAGCTTGGATACAGGCGGCGAAAAACTGTTTTTT. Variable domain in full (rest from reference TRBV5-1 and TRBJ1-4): KAGVTQTPRYLIKTRGQQVTLSCSPISGHRSVSWYQQTPGQGLQFLFEYFSETQRNKGNFPGRFSGRQFSNSRSEMNVSTLELGDSALYLCASSLDTGGEKLFFGSGTQLSVL.

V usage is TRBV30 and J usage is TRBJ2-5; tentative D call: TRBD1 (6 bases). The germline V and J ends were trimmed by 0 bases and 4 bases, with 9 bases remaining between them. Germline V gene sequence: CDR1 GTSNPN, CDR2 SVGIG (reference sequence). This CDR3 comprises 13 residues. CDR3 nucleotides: TGTGCCTGGAGTGTAAGCAGGGGAGAGACCCAGTACTTC. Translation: CAWSVSRGETQYF.

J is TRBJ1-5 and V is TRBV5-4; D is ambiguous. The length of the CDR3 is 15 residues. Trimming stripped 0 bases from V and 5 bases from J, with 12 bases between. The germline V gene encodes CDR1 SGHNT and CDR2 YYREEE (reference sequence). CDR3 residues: CASSLGTGIHQPQHF. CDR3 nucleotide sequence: TGTGCCAGCAGCTTGGGGACCGGGATTCATCAGCCCCAGCATTTT.

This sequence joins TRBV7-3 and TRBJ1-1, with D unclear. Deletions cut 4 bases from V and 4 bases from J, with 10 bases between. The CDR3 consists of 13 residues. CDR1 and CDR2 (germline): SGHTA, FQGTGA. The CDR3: CASSSAGGTEAFF. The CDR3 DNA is TGTGCCAGCAGCTCGGCAGGTGGCACTGAAGCTTTCTTT.

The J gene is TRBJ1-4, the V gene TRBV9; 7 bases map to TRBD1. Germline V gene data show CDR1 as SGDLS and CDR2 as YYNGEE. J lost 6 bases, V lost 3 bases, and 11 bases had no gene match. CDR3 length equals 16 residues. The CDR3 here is CASSADVTGTYEKLFF. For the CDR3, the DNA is TGTGCCAGCAGCGCCGATGTGACAGGGACTTATGAAAAACTGTTTTTT.

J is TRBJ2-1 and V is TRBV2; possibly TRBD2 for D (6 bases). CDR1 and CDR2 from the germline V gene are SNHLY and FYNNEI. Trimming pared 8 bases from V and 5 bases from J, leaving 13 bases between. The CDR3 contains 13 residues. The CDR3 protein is CASWAGSNNEQFF. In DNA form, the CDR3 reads TGTGCCAGCTGGGCGGGGTCTAACAATGAGCAGTTCTTC.

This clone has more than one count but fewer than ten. The CDR3 is CASSDGQEKLFF. In DNA form, the CDR3 reads TGTGCCAGCAGCGATGGGCAGGAAAAACTGTTTTTT. V and J are TRBV6-4 and TRBJ1-4, with no clear D. The CDR3 contains 12 residues. Germline V gives CDR1 MRHNA, CDR2 SNTAGT. Trimming stripped 6 bases from V and 8 bases from J, with 10 bases between.

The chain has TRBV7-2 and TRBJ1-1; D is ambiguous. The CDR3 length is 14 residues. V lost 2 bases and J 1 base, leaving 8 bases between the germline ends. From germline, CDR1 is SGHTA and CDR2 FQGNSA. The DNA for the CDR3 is TGTGCCAGCAGCTTATTCCCCGAGAACACTGAAGCTTTCTTT. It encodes CASSLFPENTEAFF.

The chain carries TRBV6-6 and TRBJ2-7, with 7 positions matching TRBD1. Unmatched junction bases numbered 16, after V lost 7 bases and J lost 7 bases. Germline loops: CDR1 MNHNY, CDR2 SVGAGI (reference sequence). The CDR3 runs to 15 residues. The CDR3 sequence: CASTPSYDRAEEQYV. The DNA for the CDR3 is TGTGCCAGCACCCCTTCCTACGACAGGGCTGAAGAGCAGTACGTC.

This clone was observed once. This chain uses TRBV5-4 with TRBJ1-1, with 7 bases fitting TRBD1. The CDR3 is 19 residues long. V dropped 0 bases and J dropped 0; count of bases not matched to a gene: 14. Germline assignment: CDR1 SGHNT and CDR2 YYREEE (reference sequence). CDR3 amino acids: CASSLDLGPGTALNTEAFF. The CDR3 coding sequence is TGTGCCAGCAGCTTGGATCTTGGGCCCGGGACAGCTTTGAACACTGAAGCTTTCTTT.

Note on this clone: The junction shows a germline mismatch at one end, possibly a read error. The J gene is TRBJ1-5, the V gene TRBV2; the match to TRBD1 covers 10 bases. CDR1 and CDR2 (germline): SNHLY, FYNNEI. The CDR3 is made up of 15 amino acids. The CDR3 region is CASSGQGESNQSQHF. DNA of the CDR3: TGTGCCAGCAGCGGACAGGGGGAAAGCAATCAGTCCCAGCATTTT.

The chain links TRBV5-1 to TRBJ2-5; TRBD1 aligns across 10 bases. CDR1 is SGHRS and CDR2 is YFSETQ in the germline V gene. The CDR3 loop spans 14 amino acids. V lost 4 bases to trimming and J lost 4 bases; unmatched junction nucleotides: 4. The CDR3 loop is CASSAGQGRETQYF. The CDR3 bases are TGCGCCAGCAGCGCGGGACAGGGGCGAGAGACCCAGTACTTC.

The DNA for the CDR3 is TGTGCCAGCAGTATTAGCGGGACCCCAGCCTACGAGCAGTACTTC. Protein product: CASSISGTPAYEQYF. This chain uses TRBV6-1 with TRBJ2-7, with 8 bases aligning to TRBD2. Germline-derived CDR1 and CDR2 are MNHNS and SASEGT. J gave up 2 bases and V 5 bases, and 8 bases lay outside the gene matches. The CDR3 totals 15 residues.

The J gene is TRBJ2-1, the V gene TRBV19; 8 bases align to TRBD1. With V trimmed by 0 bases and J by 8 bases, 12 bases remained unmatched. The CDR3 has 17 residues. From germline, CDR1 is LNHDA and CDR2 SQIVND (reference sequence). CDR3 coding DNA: TGTGCCAGTAGTATAGATCGTAGGGCAGGGGGCATAGATGAGCAGTTCTTC. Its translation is CASSIDRRAGGIDEQFF.

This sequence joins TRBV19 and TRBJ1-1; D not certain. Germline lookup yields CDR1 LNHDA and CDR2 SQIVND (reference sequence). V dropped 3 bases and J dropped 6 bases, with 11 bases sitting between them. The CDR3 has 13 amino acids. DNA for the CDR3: TGTGCCAGTAGTATCCCCCCAAAACCTGAAGCTTTCTTT. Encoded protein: CASSIPPKPEAFF.

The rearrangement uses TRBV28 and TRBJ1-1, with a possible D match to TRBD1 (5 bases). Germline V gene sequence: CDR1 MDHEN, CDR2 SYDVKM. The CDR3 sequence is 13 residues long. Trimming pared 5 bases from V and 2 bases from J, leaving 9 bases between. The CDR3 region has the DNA TGTGCCAGCAGTACCGGGACCAACACTGAAGCTTTCTTT. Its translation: CASSTGTNTEAFF.

The CDR3 coding sequence is TGTGCCAGCACCCGGGACCCGGAGGCCGAGCAGTACTTC. This gives the protein CASTRDPEAEQYF. This chain uses TRBV27 with TRBJ2-7; D tentatively reads TRBD1 or TRBD2 (5 bases each). The length of the CDR3 is 13 residues. Germline CDR1 reads MNHEY; CDR2 reads SMNVEV (reference sequence). V dropped 7 bases and J dropped 6 bases, with 16 bases sitting between them.

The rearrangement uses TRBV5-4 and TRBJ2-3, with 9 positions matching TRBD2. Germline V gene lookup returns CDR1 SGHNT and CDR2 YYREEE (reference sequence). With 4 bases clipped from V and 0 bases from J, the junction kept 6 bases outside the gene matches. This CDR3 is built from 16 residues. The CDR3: CASSTGTSRSTDTQYF. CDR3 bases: TGTGCCAGCAGCACCGGGACTAGCCGGAGCACAGATACGCAGTATTTT.

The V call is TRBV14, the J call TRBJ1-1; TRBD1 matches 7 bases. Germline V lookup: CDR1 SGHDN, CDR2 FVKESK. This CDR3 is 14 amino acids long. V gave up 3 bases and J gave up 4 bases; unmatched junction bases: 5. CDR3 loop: CASSQTGKGTEAFF. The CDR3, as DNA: TGTGCCAGCAGCCAGACAGGGAAGGGCACTGAAGCTTTCTTT.